This T cell receptor (beta chain) was sequenced in a study of beta chain features in type 1 diabetes. About the research overall: Sorted cells from all samples, numbering approximately 110,000,000, were examined.

As concerns this clone: The target antigen is unknown.

Regarding the study as a whole: In every one of the four CD4+ subsets, TCRB CDR3s were moderately but significantly shorter in Type 1 diabetes patients.

What was sequenced were expressed TCRB transcripts, since all of the isolated RNA had been reverse transcribed. TCRdb's table, derived via immunoSEQ multiplex PCR, lists solely in-frame clones and lacks some. The repertoire holds around 41,000 clones, with over 50% as singletons. This CDR3 is built from 19 residues. CDR1 is SGHRS and CDR2 is YFSETQ in the germline V gene. With V trimmed by 6 bases and J by 2 bases, 19 bases remained unmatched. The rearrangement links TRBV5-1 to TRBJ2-2; 7 positions agree with TRBD2. The source material was Tregs from blood. This receptor was taken from a man aged 25 to 45 with type 1 diabetes. Some clones in this sample may be carry-over from other donors' samples. CDR3 in amino acids: CASTTSGGLSGLNTGELFF. In DNA, the CDR3 is TGCGCCAGCACCACTTCAGGAGGACTTAGCGGGCTAAACACCGGGGAGCTGTTTTTT.